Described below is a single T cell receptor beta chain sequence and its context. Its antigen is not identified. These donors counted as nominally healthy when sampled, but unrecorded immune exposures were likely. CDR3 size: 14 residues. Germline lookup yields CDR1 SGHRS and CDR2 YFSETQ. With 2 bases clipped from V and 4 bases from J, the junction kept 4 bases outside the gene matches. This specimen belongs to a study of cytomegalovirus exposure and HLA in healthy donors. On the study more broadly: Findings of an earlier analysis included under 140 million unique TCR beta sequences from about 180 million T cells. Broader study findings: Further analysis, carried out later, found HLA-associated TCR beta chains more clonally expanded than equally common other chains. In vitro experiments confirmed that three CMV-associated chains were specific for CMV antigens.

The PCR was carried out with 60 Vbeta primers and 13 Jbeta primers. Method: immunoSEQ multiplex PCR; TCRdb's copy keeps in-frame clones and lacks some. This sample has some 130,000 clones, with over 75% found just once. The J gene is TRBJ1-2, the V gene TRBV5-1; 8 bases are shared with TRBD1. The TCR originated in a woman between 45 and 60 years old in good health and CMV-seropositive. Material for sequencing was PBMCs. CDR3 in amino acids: CASSLGQGTYGYTF. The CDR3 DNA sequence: TGCGCCAGCAGCTTAGGACAGGGAACCTATGGCTACACCTTC. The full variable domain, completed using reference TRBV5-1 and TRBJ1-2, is KAGVTQTPRYLIKTRGQQVTLSCSPISGHRSVSWYQQTPGQGLQFLFEYFSETQRNKGNFPGRFSGRQFSNSRSEMNVSTLELGDSALYLCASSLGQGTYGYTFGSGTRLTVV.